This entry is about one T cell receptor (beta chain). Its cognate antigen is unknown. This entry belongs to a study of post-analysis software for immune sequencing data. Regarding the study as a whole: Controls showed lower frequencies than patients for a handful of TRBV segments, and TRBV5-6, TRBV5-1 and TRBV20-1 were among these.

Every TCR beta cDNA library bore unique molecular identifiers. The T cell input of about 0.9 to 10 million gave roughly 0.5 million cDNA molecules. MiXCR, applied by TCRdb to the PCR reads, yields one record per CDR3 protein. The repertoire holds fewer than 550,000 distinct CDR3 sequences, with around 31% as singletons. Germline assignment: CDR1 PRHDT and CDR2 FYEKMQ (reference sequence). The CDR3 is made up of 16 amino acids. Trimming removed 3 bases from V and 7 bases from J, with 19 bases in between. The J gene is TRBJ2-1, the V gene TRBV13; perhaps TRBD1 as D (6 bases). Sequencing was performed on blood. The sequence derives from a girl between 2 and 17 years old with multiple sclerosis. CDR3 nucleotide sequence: TGTGCCAGCAGCTTCGGCCCACGTGGCACAGGGAATGAGCAGTTCTTC. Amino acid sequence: CASSFGPRGTGNEQFF. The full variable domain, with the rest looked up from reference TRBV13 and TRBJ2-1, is AAGVIQSPRHLIKEKRETATLKCYPIPRHDTVYWYQQGPGQDPQFLISFYEKMQSDKGSIPDRFSAQQFSDYHSELNMSSLELGDSALYFCASSFGPRGTGNEQFFGPGTRLTVL.